The 25 T cell receptor beta chains below come from one sample, sequenced in a study of CD8+CD57+ T cells in acquired aplastic anemia. According to the study, genomic DNA was the template for TCR beta VDJ and CDR3 profiling. Each CDR3 protein gets one entry after TCRdb re-called the reads with MiXCR. Of hundreds of thousands of distinct CDR3 sequences listed, around 68% were seen once; the top ten hold 4%. Sequenced: sorted CD4+, CD8+, or CD8+CD57+ T cells (not recorded which) from PBMCs. These receptors were taken from a human donor in good health, serving as a control.

This clonotype occurred once. The chain recombines TRBV25-1 with TRBJ2-5; D tentatively fits TRBD1 or TRBD2 (5 bases each). V dropped 6 bases and J dropped 5 bases, with 16 bases sitting between them. CDR1 and CDR2 (germline): MGHDK, SYGVNS. This CDR3 region has 14 residues. CDR3 protein: CASSAPGPGETQYF. The CDR3 coding sequence is TGTGCCAGCAGCGCACCGGGGCCTGGGGAGACCCAGTACTTC.

This clonotype was observed at least ten times. The V call is TRBV7-2, the J call TRBJ2-1; D may be TRBD2 (6 bases). This CDR3 has 15 amino acids. CDR1 and CDR2 (germline): SGHTA, FQGNSA. The V end lost 2 bases, the J end lost 4 bases, and 12 bases lay between the germline ends. In nucleotides, the CDR3 is TGTGCCAGCAGCTTATTAGGCGGGATATACAATGAGCAGTTCTTC. Translation: CASSLLGGIYNEQFF.

This clonotype was seen many times. The chain has TRBV5-1 and TRBJ2-5; D ambiguous. Trimming shortened V by 2 bases and J by 5 bases, and 16 bases separated the two germline ends. Germline lookup yields CDR1 SGHRS and CDR2 YFSETQ. The CDR3 has 15 residues. This CDR3 reads CASSFGAQSGETQYF. CDR3 in DNA: TGCGCCAGCAGCTTCGGCGCCCAAAGTGGGGAGACCCAGTACTTC.

This clonotype was counted many times. V is TRBV7-2 and J is TRBJ1-2; no clear D. V lost 1 base and J 5 bases, leaving 14 bases between the germline ends. The CDR3 consists of 15 residues. CDR1 is SGHTA and CDR2 is FQGNSA in the germline V gene. The CDR3 loop is CASSLGAAGRYGYTF. CDR3 DNA: TGTGCCAGCAGCTTAGGCGCGGCGGGCAGATATGGCTACACCTTC. The variable domain in full, with the rest retrieved from reference TRBV7-2 and TRBJ1-2, is GAGVSQSPSNKVTEKGKDVELRCDPISGHTALYWYRQSLGQGLEFLIYFQGNSAPDKSGLPSDRFSAERTGGSVSTLTIQRTQQEDSAVYLCASSLGAAGRYGYTFGSGTRLTVV.

Comment on this clonotype: At one of its ends the junction is not consistent with the germline gene, which may arise from a read error. The gene calls are TRBV7-2 and TRBJ2-7; D may be TRBD1 or TRBD2 (5 bases each). The CDR3 totals 15 residues. Germline V CDR1 and CDR2: SGHTA, FQGNSA. CDR3 DNA: TGCGCCAGCAGCCAACATGGGACGTTCGCGTCCGCGCAGTACTTC. It encodes CASSQHGTFASAQYF. Full variable domain (rest looked up from reference TRBV7-2 and TRBJ2-7): GAGVSQSPSNKVTEKGKDVELRCDPISGHTALYWYRQSLGQGLEFLIYFQGNSAPDKSGLPSDRFSAERTGGSVSTLTIQRTQQEDSAVYLCASSQHGTFASAQYFGPGTRLTVT.

The chain joins TRBV7-2 to TRBJ2-5; 9 bases map to TRBD2. CDR1 and CDR2 (germline): SGHTA, FQGNSA. This CDR3 has 16 residues. V lost 3 bases, J lost 11 bases, and 16 bases stayed unmatched. CDR3 bases: TGTGCCAGCAGCTTGAAGACTAGCGGAAACTACGAGGAGCAGTACTTC. Translation gives CASSLKTSGNYEEQYF.

V usage is TRBV15 and J usage is TRBJ2-1; D is ambiguous. The V end lost 5 bases, the J end lost 8 bases, and 22 bases lay between the germline ends. This CDR3 contains 16 residues. The germline V gene encodes CDR1 LNHNV and CDR2 YYDKDF (reference sequence). This chain's CDR3 is CATSSPRSTPQDEQFF. The CDR3 DNA sequence: TGTGCCACCAGCTCACCCCGAAGTACTCCGCAGGATGAGCAGTTCTTC.

The chain couples TRBV25-1 to TRBJ1-2, with TRBD1 identical over 12 bases. Germline V gene lookup returns CDR1 MGHDK and CDR2 SYGVNS. Trimming at V came to 2 bases and at J to 6 bases, leaving 7 bases not matched to a gene. The length of the CDR3 is 16 residues. CDR3 DNA sequence: TGTGCCAGCAGTGAAGGGGGGGGACAGGGGGCAAATGGCTACACCTTC. This codes for CASSEGGGQGANGYTF.

This chain's CDR3 is CASTFQGGKGTF. The CDR3 DNA reads as TGTGCCAGCACTTTCCAGGGGGGTAAGGGGACCTTC. The chain employs TRBV14 and TRBJ1-2; 7 nucleotides match TRBD1. Per the germline V gene, CDR1 is SGHDN and CDR2 is FVKESK. V shed 7 bases and J 14 bases; nucleotides not matched to a gene: 13. This CDR3 is 12 amino acids long.

The rearrangement uses TRBV24-1 and TRBJ1-2; D not certain. Germline assignment: CDR1 KGHDR and CDR2 SFDVKD. Between the trimmed V and J ends, which lost 5 bases and 4 bases, there was a span of 10 bases. The CDR3 is 13 amino acids. The CDR3 nucleotides read TGTGCCACCAGTGTAGGCGAGGGCTATGGCTACACCTTC. Translating gives CATSVGEGYGYTF.

The chain links TRBV9 to TRBJ2-3, with TRBD2 identical over 7 bases. V lost 0 bases and J lost 5; bases outside the gene matches: 6. The CDR3 has 15 residues. Germline CDR1 reads SGDLS; CDR2 reads YYNGEE. The CDR3 DNA sequence: TGTGCCAGCAGCGTAGCTGGGCGGGAGCAAGATACGCAGTATTTT. It encodes CASSVAGREQDTQYF.

Of note for this clonotype: Since the CDR3 does not end with the conserved phenylalanine or tryptophan, this likely comes from a read error. It is unclear where the CDR3 begins or ends on the DNA, so no DNA is shown, and the CDR3 is as TCRdb lists it. The chain links TRBV7-3 to TRBJ1-1. From germline, CDR1 is SGHTA and CDR2 FQGTGA. 13 amino acids form the CDR3, both terminal residues included. The CDR3: CASSFGDNTEACV.

Note on this clonotype: A clone one base away is much larger, so this may be a read error. This chain connects TRBV12-3 or TRBV12-4 to TRBJ2-1; 13 bases line up with TRBD2. The CDR3 is 15 amino acids. The CDR3 coding sequence is TGTGCCAGAAGTTTCACTAGCGGGGGGGCCAATGAGCAGTTCTTC. Translated: CARSFTSGGANEQFF.

The chain combines TRBV7-9 with TRBJ2-3; the D is unclear. The length of the CDR3 is 14 residues. The V gene's germline CDR1 is SEHNR and CDR2 FQNEAQ (reference sequence). V lost 5 bases, J lost 4 bases, and 13 bases lay in between. Here the CDR3 DNA reads TGTGCCAGCAGCGTAGGTAGGGCGGCAGATACGCAGTATTTT. Protein sequence: CASSVGRAADTQYF.

CDR3 nucleotide sequence: TGTGCCAGTAGTCGGAAAACGAGGCGGGAGCTGTTTTTT. It translates to CASSRKTRRELFF. This chain links TRBV19 with TRBJ2-2, with unresolved D. V lost 5 bases, J lost 9 bases, and 13 bases lay in between. Germline V CDR1 and CDR2: LNHDA, SQIVND (reference sequence). The CDR3 spans 13 residues. The whole variable domain, remainder taken from reference TRBV19 and TRBJ2-2, is DGGITQSPKYLFRKEGQNVTLSCEQNLNHDAMYWYRQDPGQGLRLIYYSQIVNDFQKGDIAEGYSVSREKKESFPLTVTSAQKNPTAFYLCASSRKTRRELFFGEGSRLTVL.

About this clonotype itself: At one end, the junction sequence differs from germline, possibly due to a read error. The chain links TRBV7-2 to TRBJ2-5; tentative D call: TRBD2 (5 bases). The CDR3 is 14 amino acids. Germline V gives CDR1 SGHTA, CDR2 FQGNSA. The CDR3 nucleotides read TGTGCCAGCAGCTTGTATGAGGGCACGGAAGAGCAGCAGTTC. Its protein product is CASSLYEGTEEQQF.

The chain employs TRBV9 and TRBJ2-1, with unresolved D. Per germline, CDR1 SGDLS and CDR2 YYNGEE. This CDR3 has 14 amino acids. With 0 bases removed from V and 5 bases from J, the gap between germline ends came to 9 bases. The chain's CDR3 is CASSVDVGHNEQFF. The CDR3 region has the DNA TGTGCCAGCAGCGTAGATGTCGGTCACAATGAGCAGTTCTTC.

This chain uses TRBV5-4 with TRBJ1-2, with 10 positions matching TRBD1. J was trimmed by 6 bases and V by 4 bases; bases with no gene match: 9. The CDR3 sequence is 15 residues long. CDR1 SGHNT and CDR2 YYREEE come from the germline V gene (reference sequence). The chain's CDR3 is CASSVRDRGRHGYTF. In DNA form, the CDR3 reads TGTGCCAGCAGCGTCCGGGACAGGGGTCGGCATGGCTACACCTTC. Full variable domain (rest looked up from reference TRBV5-4 and TRBJ1-2): ETGVTQSPTHLIKTRGQQVTLRCSSQSGHNTVSWYQQALGQGPQFIFQYYREEENGRGNFPPRFSGLQFPNYSSELNVNALELDDSALYLCASSVRDRGRHGYTFGSGTRLTVV.

To note about this clonotype: Likely a read error: the CDR3 ends without its conserved phenylalanine or tryptophan. V gene TRBV10-2 combines with J gene TRBJ2-5; no reliable D call. Germline CDR1 is WSHSY and CDR2 is SAAADI. CDR3 length: 12 amino acids. CDR3 loop: CASSDSGHAQYS. CDR3 nucleotides: TGTGCCAGCAGTGACTCGGGCCATGCCCAGTACAGC.

This clonotype was observed once. The chain joins TRBV4-3 to TRBJ2-7; weak D call: TRBD1 (5 bases). In germline, CDR1 is LGHNA, CDR2 YSLEER. Trimming cost V 4 bases and J 3 bases, with 16 bases left between them. CDR3 size: 15 residues. CDR3: CASSLDTQANYEQYF. In nucleotides, the CDR3 is TGCGCCAGCAGCCTAGATACACAGGCGAACTACGAGCAGTACTTC.

This CDR3 is CASSLGGDPQPQHF. The CDR3 DNA reads as TGTGCCAGCAGCTTAGGTGGCGACCCACAGCCCCAGCATTTT. The genes are TRBV11-2 and TRBJ1-5; D not resolved. Germline lookup yields CDR1 SGHAT and CDR2 FQNNGV. V was trimmed by 1 base and J by 7 bases, leaving 11 bases between them. The CDR3 is 14 residues long.

At least ten counts were recorded for this clonotype. The gene calls are TRBV6-1 and TRBJ1-5; unclear D gene. This CDR3 has 13 amino acids. V lost 7 bases and J lost 10, with 17 bases in between. Germline assignment: CDR1 MNHNS and CDR2 SASEGT. The CDR3 is CASTSRGRDPQHF. CDR3 DNA: TGTGCCAGCACCTCACGCGGGCGGGATCCCCAGCATTTT.

As to this clonotype: In this CDR3 the conserved last residue, phenylalanine or tryptophan, is missing, so a read error is likely. The chain carries TRBV19 and TRBJ1-5; D is unresolved. There are 13 residues in the CDR3. Germline assignment: CDR1 LNHDA and CDR2 SQIVND (reference sequence). As DNA, the CDR3 is TGTGCCAGCAGCACACGACGAAATCATCCCCAGCATTCT. It is translated as CASSTRRNHPQHS.

In the case of this clonotype: The CDR3 does not end in the conserved phenylalanine or tryptophan, so this is likely a read error. It is unclear where the CDR3 begins or ends on the DNA, so no DNA is shown, and the CDR3 is as TCRdb lists it. This chain uses TRBV2 with TRBJ2-5; no DNA check was done on the table's D call, TRBD2. Germline values: CDR1 SNHLY, CDR2 FYNNEI. The CDR3 extends over 15 residues, inclusive of both ends. The CDR3 spells CASSEGGQETQYFGP.

This chain uses TRBV2 with TRBJ2-7, with 9 positions matching TRBD1. Trimming took 2 bases from V and 3 from J; bases not matched to a gene: 8. Germline loops: CDR1 SNHLY, CDR2 FYNNEI. The CDR3 is 16 amino acids. The CDR3 loop reads CASSEIGQGYLYEQYF. CDR3 in DNA: TGTGCCAGCAGTGAAATAGGACAGGGGTACCTCTACGAGCAGTACTTC.